Reported below is one T cell receptor (beta chain). The sample belongs to a study of blood T cell repertoires in COVID-19. Study details: PBMCs, B-cell-depleted T cells, or T cells were the source of the cDNA or gDNA that made up the material.

Cohorts were determined from participant-reported clinical history. V shed 3 bases, J shed 4 bases, and the junction held 5 bases outside the gene matches. Germline CDR1 SGHRS, CDR2 YFSETQ. The CDR3 is 14 amino acids. Sequencing was performed with immunoSEQ multiplex PCR; in TCRdb, only in-frame clones are kept and a portion is missing. Here the sample spans approximately 390,000 clones, approximately 90% being singletons. The source of this sequence is a woman aged 50 to 65 who had recovered from COVID-19. The V gene is TRBV5-1, the J gene TRBJ1-2, with 8 bases lining up with TRBD1. Input material: PBMCs or T cells enriched from blood (not recorded which). The CDR3 DNA reads as TGCGCCAGCAGCTCCAGGACAGGGAGCTATGGCTACACCTTC. It encodes CASSSRTGSYGYTF.